What follows are 5 T cell receptor beta chains derived from one specimen sequenced in a study of shared clonotypes between healthy human individuals. Some clones are missing from TCRdb's copy, which holds only in-frame ones; the method was immunoSEQ multiplex PCR. The table has hundreds of thousands of clones, about 78% seen once. Material for sequencing was memory CD4+ T cells sorted from blood. Indicated subset: CD45RA-negative fraction. These receptors were collected from a woman in her thirties in good health.

The chain is built from TRBV25-1 and TRBJ2-3, with 7 nucleotides matching TRBD2. The CDR3 has 15 residues. The junction had 10 bases not matched to a gene; V was cut back by 8 bases and J by 2 bases. Germline CDR1 and CDR2: MGHDK and SYGVNS. CDR3 loop: CASSWGGGPTDTQYF. The CDR3 DNA reads as TGTGCCAGCTCGTGGGGGGGAGGGCCCACAGATACGCAGTATTTT. The full variable domain, its missing parts supplied by reference TRBV25-1 and TRBJ2-3, is EADIYQTPRYLVIGTGKKITLECSQTMGHDKMYWYQQDPGMELHLIHYSYGVNSTEKGDLSSESTVSRIRTEHFPLTLESARPSHTSQYLCASSWGGGPTDTQYFGPGTRLTVL.

This clone was seen only a few times. This chain uses TRBV28 with TRBJ1-5, with D possibly matching TRBD1 (6 bases). The CDR3 totals 16 residues. Germline CDR1 reads MDHEN; CDR2 reads SYDVKM. V lost 5 bases and J 5 bases, leaving 19 bases between the germline ends. The DNA of the CDR3 is TGTGCCAGCAGTAACTGGCAGGGGAGTAGTGATCAGCCCCAGCATTTT. Its protein is CASSNWQGSSDQPQHF.

The chain links TRBV2 to TRBJ2-2; 9 positions match TRBD2. Trimming cost V 4 bases and J 5 bases; bases outside gene matches: 5. The CDR3 runs 15 residues. From germline, CDR1 is SNHLY and CDR2 FYNNEI. CDR3 loop: CASSVAGGPTGELFF. The CDR3 DNA follows: TGTGCCAGCAGTGTGGCGGGAGGGCCGACCGGGGAGCTGTTTTTT.

The V and J genes are TRBV2 and TRBJ1-4; perhaps TRBD1 as D (5 bases). In germline, CDR1 is SNHLY, CDR2 FYNNEI. Trimming removed 1 base from V and 0 bases from J, with 9 bases in between. This CDR3 comprises 16 residues. The CDR3 is CASSEVRGSTNEKLFF. The CDR3 coding sequence is TGTGCCAGCAGTGAAGTGCGGGGCTCAACTAATGAAAAACTGTTTTTT.

This clone was observed a single time. CDR3 protein: CASSGPGREAFF. The CDR3 DNA sequence: TGTGCCAGCAGCGGGCCAGGGAGGGAAGCTTTCTTT. The rearrangement links TRBV7-2 to TRBJ1-1; D is perhaps TRBD1 (5 bases). The germline CDR1 and CDR2 sequences are SGHTA and FQGNSA. Trimming took 5 bases from V and 8 from J, leaving 12 bases between them. There are 12 residues in the CDR3.